This TCR beta chain was captured by sequencing in a study of T-cell reconstitution after alpha-beta-depleted transplantation in children. From germline, CDR1 is GTSNPN and CDR2 SVGIG (reference sequence). Trimming left V 0 bases short and J 8 bases short, with 8 bases between. There are 13 residues in the CDR3. Library preparation (for TCRbeta) was performed with unique molecular identifiers. TCRdb re-called the PCR reads through MiXCR, storing one row per CDR3 protein. The data contain about 290,000 distinct CDR3 sequences, around 10% of them singletons. A word on this clonotype: Its antigen is currently unknown.

Study-wide findings and caveats: It was newly produced T cells that mostly accounted for T-cell counts and diversity one year after transplant.

The V gene is TRBV30, the J gene TRBJ1-6; D remains unclear. The sequencing used PBMCs, collected before TCRalphabeta/CD19-depleted stem cell transplant. This clonotype was obtained from a boy under three years old with acute myeloid leukemia, due to receive a stem cell transplant. CDR3: CAWSVRGYSPLHF. CDR3 bases: TGTGCCTGGAGTGTACGAGGGTATTCACCCCTCCACTTT.